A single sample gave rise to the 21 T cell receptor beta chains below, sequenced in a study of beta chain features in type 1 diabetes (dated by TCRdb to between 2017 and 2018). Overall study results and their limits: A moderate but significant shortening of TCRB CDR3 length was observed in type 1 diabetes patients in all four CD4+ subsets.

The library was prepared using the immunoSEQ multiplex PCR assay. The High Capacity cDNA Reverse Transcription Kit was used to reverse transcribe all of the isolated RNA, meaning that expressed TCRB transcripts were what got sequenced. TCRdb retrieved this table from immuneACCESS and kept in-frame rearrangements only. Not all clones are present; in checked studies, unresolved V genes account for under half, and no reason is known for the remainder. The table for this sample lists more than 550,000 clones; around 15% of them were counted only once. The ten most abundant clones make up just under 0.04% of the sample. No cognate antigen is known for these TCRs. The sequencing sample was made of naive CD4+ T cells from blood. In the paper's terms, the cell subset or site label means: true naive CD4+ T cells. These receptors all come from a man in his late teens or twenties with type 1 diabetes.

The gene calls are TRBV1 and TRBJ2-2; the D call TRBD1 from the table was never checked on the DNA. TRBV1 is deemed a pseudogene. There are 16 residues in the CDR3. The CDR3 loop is CTSSQVEAQVRRELFF. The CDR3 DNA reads TGCACCAGCAGCCAAGTGGAAGCCCAGGTTAGAAGGGAGCTGTTTTTT.

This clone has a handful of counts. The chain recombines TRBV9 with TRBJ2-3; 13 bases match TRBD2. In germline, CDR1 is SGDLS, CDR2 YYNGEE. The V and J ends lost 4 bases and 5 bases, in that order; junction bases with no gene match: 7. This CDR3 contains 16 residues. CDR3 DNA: TGTGCCAGCAGCCAAACCGGGACTAGCGGGGTAGATACGCAGTATTTT. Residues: CASSQTGTSGVDTQYF.

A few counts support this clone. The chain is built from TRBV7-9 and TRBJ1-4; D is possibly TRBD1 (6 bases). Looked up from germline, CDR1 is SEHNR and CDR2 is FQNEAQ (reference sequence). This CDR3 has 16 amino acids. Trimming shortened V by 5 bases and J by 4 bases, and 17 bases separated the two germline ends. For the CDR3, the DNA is TGTGCCAGCAGCCCACGCGCCGGGACAAGTAATGAAAAACTGTTTTTT. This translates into CASSPRAGTSNEKLFF.

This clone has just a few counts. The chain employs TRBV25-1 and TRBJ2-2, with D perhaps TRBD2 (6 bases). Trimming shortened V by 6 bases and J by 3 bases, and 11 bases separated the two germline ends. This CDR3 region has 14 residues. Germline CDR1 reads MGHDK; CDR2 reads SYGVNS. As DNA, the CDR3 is TGTGCCAGCAGCAGTGCGGGGTACACCGGGGAGCTGTTTTTT. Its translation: CASSSAGYTGELFF. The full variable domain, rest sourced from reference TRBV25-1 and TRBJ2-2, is EADIYQTPRYLVIGTGKKITLECSQTMGHDKMYWYQQDPGMELHLIHYSYGVNSTEKGDLSSESTVSRIRTEHFPLTLESARPSHTSQYLCASSSAGYTGELFFGEGSRLTVL.

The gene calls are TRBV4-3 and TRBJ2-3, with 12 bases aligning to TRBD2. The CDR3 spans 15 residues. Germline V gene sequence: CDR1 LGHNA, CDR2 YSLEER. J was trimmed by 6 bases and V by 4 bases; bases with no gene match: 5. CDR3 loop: CASSPLAGGADTQYF. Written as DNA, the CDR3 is TGCGCCAGCAGCCCCCTAGCGGGGGGGGCGGATACGCAGTATTTT.

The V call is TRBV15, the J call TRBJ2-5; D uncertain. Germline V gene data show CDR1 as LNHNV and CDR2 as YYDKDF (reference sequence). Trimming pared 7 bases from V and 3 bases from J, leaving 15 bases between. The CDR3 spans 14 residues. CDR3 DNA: TGTGCCACCACTTCAAGGCTCCTCAAAGAGACCCAGTACTTC. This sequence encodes CATTSRLLKETQYF.

CDR3 in amino acids: CASSFTAGLSEAFF. The CDR3 DNA reads TGTGCCAGCAGCTTTACGGCGGGGCTCAGTGAAGCTTTCTTT. V gene TRBV7-9 combines with J gene TRBJ1-1; D is perhaps TRBD1 (5 bases). This CDR3 comprises 14 residues. Between the trimmed V and J ends, which lost 3 bases and 7 bases, there was a span of 15 bases. Germline V lookup: CDR1 SEHNR, CDR2 FQNEAQ (reference sequence).

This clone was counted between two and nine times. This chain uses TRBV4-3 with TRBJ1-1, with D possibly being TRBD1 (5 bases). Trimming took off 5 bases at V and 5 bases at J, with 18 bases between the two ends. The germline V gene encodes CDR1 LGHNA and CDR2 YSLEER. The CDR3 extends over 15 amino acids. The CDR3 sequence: CASSENVPGYTEAFF. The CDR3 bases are TGCGCCAGCAGCGAAAACGTACCAGGGTATACTGAAGCTTTCTTT.

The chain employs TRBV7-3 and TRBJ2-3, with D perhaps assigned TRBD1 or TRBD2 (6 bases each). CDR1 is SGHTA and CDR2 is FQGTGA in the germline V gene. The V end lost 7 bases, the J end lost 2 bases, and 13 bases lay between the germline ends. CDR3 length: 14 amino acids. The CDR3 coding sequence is TGTGCCAGCAAACCGGGGGCAGACACAGATACGCAGTATTTT. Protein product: CASKPGADTDTQYF. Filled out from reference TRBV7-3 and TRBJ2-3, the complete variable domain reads GAGVSQTPSNKVTEKGKYVELRCDPISGHTALYWYRQSLGQGPEFLIYFQGTGAADDSGLPNDRFFAVRPEGSVSTLKIQRTERGDSAVYLCASKPGADTDTQYFGPGTRLTVL.

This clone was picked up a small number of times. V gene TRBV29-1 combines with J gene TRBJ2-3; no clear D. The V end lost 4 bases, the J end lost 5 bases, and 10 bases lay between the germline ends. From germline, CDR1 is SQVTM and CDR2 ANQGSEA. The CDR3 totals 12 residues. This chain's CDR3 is CSVGSDGDTQYF. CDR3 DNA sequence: TGCAGCGTTGGTTCAGATGGAGATACGCAGTATTTT.

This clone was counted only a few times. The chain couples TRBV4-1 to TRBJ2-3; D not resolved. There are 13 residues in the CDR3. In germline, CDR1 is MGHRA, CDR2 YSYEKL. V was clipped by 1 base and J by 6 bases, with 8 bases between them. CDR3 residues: CASSQVKVDTQYF. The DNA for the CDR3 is TGCGCCAGCAGCCAAGTCAAGGTGGATACGCAGTATTTT.

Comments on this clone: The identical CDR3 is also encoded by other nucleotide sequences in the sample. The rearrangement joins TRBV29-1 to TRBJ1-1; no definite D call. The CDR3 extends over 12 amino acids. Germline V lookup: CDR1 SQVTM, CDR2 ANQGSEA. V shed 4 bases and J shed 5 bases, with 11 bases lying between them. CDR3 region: CSVGQGRTEAFF. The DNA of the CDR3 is TGCAGCGTTGGACAAGGGAGGACTGAAGCTTTCTTT.

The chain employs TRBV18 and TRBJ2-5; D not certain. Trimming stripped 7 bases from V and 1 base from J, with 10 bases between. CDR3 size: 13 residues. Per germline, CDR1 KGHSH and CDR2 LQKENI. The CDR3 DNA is TGTGCCAGCTTAAAGGGATTCCAAGAGACCCAGTACTTC. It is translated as CASLKGFQETQYF.

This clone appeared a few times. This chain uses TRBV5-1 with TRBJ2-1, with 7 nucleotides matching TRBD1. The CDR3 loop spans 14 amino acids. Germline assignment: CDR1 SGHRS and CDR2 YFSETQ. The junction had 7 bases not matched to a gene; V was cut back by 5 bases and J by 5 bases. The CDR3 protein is CASSIDGQDNEQFF. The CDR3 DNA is TGCGCCAGCAGTATCGACGGACAGGACAATGAGCAGTTCTTC.

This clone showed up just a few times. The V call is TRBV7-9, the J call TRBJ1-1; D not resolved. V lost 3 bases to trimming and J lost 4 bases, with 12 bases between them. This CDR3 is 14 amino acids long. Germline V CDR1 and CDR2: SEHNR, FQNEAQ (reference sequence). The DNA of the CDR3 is TGTGCCAGCAGCTTCGGCAGGCCCCCCACTGAAGCTTTCTTT. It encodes CASSFGRPPTEAFF. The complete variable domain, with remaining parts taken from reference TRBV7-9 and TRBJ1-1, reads DTGVSQNPRHKITKRGQNVTFRCDPISEHNRLYWYRQTLGQGPEFLTYFQNEAQLEKSRLLSDRFSAERPKGSFSTLEIQRTEQGDSAMYLCASSFGRPPTEAFFGQGTRLTVV.

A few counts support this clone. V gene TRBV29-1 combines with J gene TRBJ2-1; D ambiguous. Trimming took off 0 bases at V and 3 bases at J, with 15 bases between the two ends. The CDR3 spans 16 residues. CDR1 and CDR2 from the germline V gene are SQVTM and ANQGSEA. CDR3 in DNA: TGCAGCGTTGAAGACGACGGCCCACTTCACTACAATGAGCAGTTCTTC. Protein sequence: CSVEDDGPLHYNEQFF.

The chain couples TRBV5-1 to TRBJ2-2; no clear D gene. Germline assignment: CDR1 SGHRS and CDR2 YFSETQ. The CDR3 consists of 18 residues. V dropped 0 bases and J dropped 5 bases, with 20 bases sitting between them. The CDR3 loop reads CASSLEMDYIGETGELFF. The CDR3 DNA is TGCGCCAGCAGCTTGGAGATGGATTACATAGGAGAGACCGGGGAGCTGTTTTTT.

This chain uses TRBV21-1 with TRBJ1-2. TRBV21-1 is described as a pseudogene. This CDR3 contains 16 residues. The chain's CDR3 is CASSKGGPAANYGYTF. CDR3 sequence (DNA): TGTGCCAGCAGCAAAGGGGGACCGGCAGCTAACTATGGCTACACCTTC.

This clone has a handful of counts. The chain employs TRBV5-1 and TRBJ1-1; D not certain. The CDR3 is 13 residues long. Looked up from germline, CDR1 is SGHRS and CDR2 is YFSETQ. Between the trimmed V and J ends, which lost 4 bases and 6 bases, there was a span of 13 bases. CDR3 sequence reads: CASSERERAEAFF. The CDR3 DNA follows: TGCGCCAGCAGCGAGAGGGAACGGGCTGAAGCTTTCTTT.

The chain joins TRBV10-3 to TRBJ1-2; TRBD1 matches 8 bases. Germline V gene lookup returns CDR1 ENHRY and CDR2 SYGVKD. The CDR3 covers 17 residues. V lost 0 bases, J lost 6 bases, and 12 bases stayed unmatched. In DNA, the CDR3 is TGTGCCATCAGTGAGTCGGTCAGGGGGCGCGTTGCGGATGGCTACACCTTC. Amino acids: CAISESVRGRVADGYTF.

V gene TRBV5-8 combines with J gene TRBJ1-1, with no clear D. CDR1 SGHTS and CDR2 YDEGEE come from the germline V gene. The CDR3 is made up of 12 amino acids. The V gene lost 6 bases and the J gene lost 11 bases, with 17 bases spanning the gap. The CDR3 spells CASNSLIAEAFF. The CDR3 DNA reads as TGTGCCAGCAACTCCCTAATTGCGGAGGCTTTCTTT.